The entry that follows covers one TCR beta chain sequence. The data are from a study of T cell changes during pregnancy in multiple sclerosis. The table came from immunoSEQ multiplex PCR; TCRdb's copy has only in-frame clones and leaves some out. The data show 55,000 to 80,000 clones, with about nine tenths seen just once and 8% to 9.5% held by the top ten. The origin of this receptor is a female donor in good health, enrolled as a control in a pregnancy study. Sequenced material: peripheral blood, taken after pregnancy.

The CDR3 loop is CASRGTSGSSGTDTQYF. CDR3 DNA sequence: TGTGCCAGCAGAGGGACTAGCGGGAGTTCTGGGACAGATACGCAGTATTTT. The rearrangement joins TRBV5-4 to TRBJ2-3, with TRBD2 matching over 14 bases. J lost 3 bases, V lost 5 bases, and 8 bases had no gene match. Per germline, CDR1 SGHNT and CDR2 YYREEE (reference sequence). The CDR3 covers 17 residues.